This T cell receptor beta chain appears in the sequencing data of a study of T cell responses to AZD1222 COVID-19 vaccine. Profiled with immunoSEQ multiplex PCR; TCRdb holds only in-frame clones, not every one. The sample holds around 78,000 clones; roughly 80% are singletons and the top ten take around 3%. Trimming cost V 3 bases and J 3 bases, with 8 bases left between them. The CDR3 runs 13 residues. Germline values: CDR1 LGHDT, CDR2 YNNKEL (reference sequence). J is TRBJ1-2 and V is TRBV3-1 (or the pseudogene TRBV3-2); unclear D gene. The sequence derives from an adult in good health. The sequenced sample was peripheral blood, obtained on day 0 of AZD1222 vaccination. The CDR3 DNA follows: TGTGCCAGCAGCCAGTTTGGGTACTATGGCTACACCTTC. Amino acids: CASSQFGYYGYTF.